This T cell receptor beta chain was documented in a study of stem cell transplantation in POMP-related autoinflammatory disease. About the research overall: Hypothesis: faulty thymoproteasomes impair CD8+ T-cell selection, skewing TRB repertoires. Before transplant, CD4+ T cells skewed naive and CD8+ proportions were low.

PRAID featured immunodeficiency plus autoinflammation. Findings and caveats of the study: Across all analyzed T-cell subsets, patients with PRAID tended toward reduced diversity and increased clonality.

TCRdb's copy holds only in-frame clones and misses some; the assay was immunoSEQ multiplex PCR. The sample has 25,000 to 30,000 clones, 82% seen once; the top ten hold around 2.6%. Comments on this clone: The antigen remains unidentified.

This sequence originates from a human donor with POMP-related autoinflammation and immune dysregulation (PRAID). The specimen comprised CD4+ T cells from PBMCs, sampled before stem cell transplantation.

The CDR3 spells CSVEEGRETTNYGYTF. CDR3 DNA: TGCAGCGTTGAAGAAGGGAGGGAGACGACTAACTATGGCTACACCTTC. The gene calls are TRBV29-1 and TRBJ1-2, with unresolved D. Germline CDR1 and CDR2: SQVTM and ANQGSEA. V lost 0 bases and J lost 0, with 14 bases in between. This CDR3 has 16 residues.